These 27 T cell receptor beta chains were sequenced from one sample in a study of shared clonotypes between healthy human individuals. Data came from immunoSEQ multiplex PCR; TCRdb stores just in-frame clones and leaves some out. Of 800,000 to 1,200,000 clones listed, 75% to 85% were seen once; the top ten hold roughly 0.56%. The source material was memory CD4+ T cells from PBMCs. The subset here: CD45RA-negative fraction. The receptors were gathered from a man aged 18-30 years in good health. Some clones in this sample may be carry-over from other donors' samples.

This clone was counted once. The rearrangement joins TRBV27 to TRBJ2-7; 8 bases line up with TRBD1. Unmatched junction bases numbered 17, after V lost 2 bases and J lost 2 bases. Germline V gene lookup returns CDR1 MNHEY and CDR2 SMNVEV (reference sequence). CDR3 length: 19 amino acids. The CDR3 DNA is TGTGCCAGCAGTTTAAACGCCAGGGGGCCCCTGACAAACGCCTACGAGCAGTACTTC. Translated: CASSLNARGPLTNAYEQYF.

V gene TRBV19 combines with J gene TRBJ2-2; 10 bases line up with TRBD2. The junction had 8 bases not matched to a gene; V was cut back by 3 bases and J by 7 bases. Germline V CDR1 and CDR2: LNHDA, SQIVND (reference sequence). This CDR3 is 16 amino acids long. Here the CDR3 reads CASSMGMASGSGELFF. In DNA form, the CDR3 reads TGTGCCAGTAGTATGGGGATGGCTAGCGGGAGCGGGGAGCTGTTTTTT.

This sequence joins TRBV5-4 and TRBJ2-5; TRBD2 might be the D (6 bases). The CDR3 totals 15 residues. V was pared by 3 bases and J by 7 bases, with 19 bases between. Germline CDR1 reads SGHNT; CDR2 reads YYREEE (reference sequence). As DNA, the CDR3 is TGTGCCAGCAGCTCCGGAGGGACTGCGATTGGGACCCAGTACTTC. This gives the protein CASSSGGTAIGTQYF.

V usage is TRBV12-2 and J usage is TRBJ1-5. TRBV12-2 is flagged as a pseudogene. CDR3 length: 21 amino acids. In DNA, the CDR3 is TGTGCAAGTCGCTTAGCGTGCGGGGGCTCGAGCGGACGTAATAGCAATCAGCCCCAGCATTTT. Encoded protein: CASRLACGGSSGRNSNQPQHF.

This clone was detected once. The V call is TRBV15, the J call TRBJ2-7; TRBD1 agrees at 7 bases. J gave up 5 bases and V 1 base, and 5 bases lay outside the gene matches. CDR1 and CDR2 from the germline V gene are LNHNV and YYDKDF (reference sequence). The CDR3 sequence is 14 residues long. The CDR3 is CATSRALTGDEQYF. The CDR3 nucleotides are TGTGCCACCAGCAGAGCCCTTACAGGGGACGAGCAGTACTTC.

The chain couples TRBV4-2 to TRBJ2-4, with TRBD1 matching 8 bases. The V gene's germline CDR1 is LGHNA and CDR2 YNFKEQ. The CDR3 spans 18 residues. Trimming removed 0 bases from V and 4 bases from J; junction bases left unmatched: 11. The CDR3 sequence is CASSQDVYPGQVKNIQYF. In nucleotides, the CDR3 is TGTGCCAGCAGCCAAGATGTCTATCCGGGACAGGTTAAAAACATTCAGTACTTC.

The chain has TRBV7-2 and TRBJ2-1; 14 nucleotides match TRBD2. Per germline, CDR1 SGHTA and CDR2 FQGNSA. With V trimmed by 4 bases and J by 7 bases, 3 bases remained unmatched. The CDR3 runs to 15 residues. CDR3 sequence (DNA): TGTGCCAGCAGCTCGCGACTAGCGGGAGGGAATGAGCAGTTCTTC. Translating gives CASSSRLAGGNEQFF.

The chain couples TRBV5-4 to TRBJ2-2; D is undetermined. The V end was cut by 5 bases, the J end by 5 bases, with 7 bases between. Germline lookup yields CDR1 SGHNT and CDR2 YYREEE (reference sequence). The CDR3 runs to 12 residues. In DNA form, the CDR3 reads TGTGCCAGCAGAACTGCGACCGGGGAGCTGTTTTTT. The encoded protein is CASRTATGELFF.

V is TRBV5-4 and J is TRBJ1-2; no definite D call. Trimming cost V 2 bases and J 8 bases, with 13 bases left between them. The V gene's germline CDR1 is SGHNT and CDR2 YYREEE (reference sequence). This CDR3 has 13 residues. The CDR3 DNA sequence: TGTGCCAGCAGCTTAAGGTACACTATAGGCTACACCTTC. Its protein is CASSLRYTIGYTF.

The rearrangement joins TRBV7-9 to TRBJ2-1, with 9 positions matching TRBD2. Trimming at V came to 5 bases and at J to 6 bases, leaving 8 bases not matched to a gene. The CDR3 covers 15 residues. Germline V gives CDR1 SEHNR, CDR2 FQNEAQ (reference sequence). DNA of the CDR3: TGTGCCAGCAGCCCGACCGGCGGGGGGGGCAATGAGCAGTTCTTC. Amino acid sequence: CASSPTGGGGNEQFF.

The CDR3 region has the DNA TGTGCCAGCAACTCAAGAGGGCTAGGGGAGACCCAGTACTTC. Amino acid sequence: CASNSRGLGETQYF. The chain links TRBV5-6 to TRBJ2-5, with D possibly being TRBD2 (5 bases). Trimming left V 6 bases short and J 5 bases short, with 17 bases between. This CDR3 is 14 amino acids long. From germline, CDR1 is SGHDT and CDR2 YYEEEE.

As regards this clone: Other nucleotide sequences from this sample produce the same CDR3. This chain links TRBV20-1 with TRBJ2-7, with D perhaps TRBD1 or TRBD2 (5 bases each). Germline CDR1 is DFQATT and CDR2 is SNEGSKA (reference sequence). The CDR3 covers 11 residues. Trimming left V 1 base short and J 10 bases short, with 11 bases between. The CDR3 here is CSARGGSEQYF. DNA for the CDR3: TGCAGTGCTAGAGGGGGGAGTGAACAGTACTTC.

Only one count was recorded for this clone. The rearrangement joins TRBV28 to TRBJ2-5, with TRBD1 matching over 7 bases. Matching the DNA end better, TRBJ2-7 makes the J call doubtful. The CDR3 totals 14 residues. CDR1 and CDR2 (germline): MDHEN, SYDVKM. The CDR3 DNA reads as TGTGCCAGCATTGGCGGGCCAGGGGGCTACGAGCAGTACTTC. Encoded protein: CASIGGPGGYEQYF.

As concerns this clone: This may arise from a read error, as a much more abundant clone is one base away. The chain couples TRBV27 to TRBJ2-7; D ambiguous. Germline CDR1 is MNHEY and CDR2 is SMNVEV (reference sequence). The CDR3 contains 10 residues. Between the trimmed V and J ends, which lost 8 bases and 3 bases, there was a span of 5 bases. CDR3 sequence: CASGDYEQYF. The CDR3, as DNA: TGTGCCAGCGGGGACTACGAGCAGTACTTC.

Only one count was recorded for this clone. The chain is built from TRBV28 and TRBJ2-3, with 10 bases lining up with TRBD2. CDR3 length: 13 amino acids. Germline assignment: CDR1 MDHEN and CDR2 SYDVKM. The J segment lost 4 bases and the V segment lost 6 bases, leaving 1 base of the junction unmatched. CDR3 DNA sequence: TGTGCCAGCAGAGCGGGAGGGGCAGATACGCAGTATTTT. Encoded protein: CASRAGGADTQYF.

V is TRBV5-1 and J is TRBJ2-5; no reliable D call. Germline-derived CDR1 and CDR2 are SGHRS and YFSETQ. Deletions cut 7 bases from V and 3 bases from J, with 13 bases between. The CDR3 totals 13 residues. The CDR3 DNA reads TGCGCCAGCGGCCCAAACCCCGAAGAGACCCAGTACTTC. Translation gives CASGPNPEETQYF.

The chain is built from TRBV30 and TRBJ2-7; D unresolved. This CDR3 has 16 amino acids. Germline V CDR1 and CDR2: GTSNPN, SVGIG (reference sequence). Trimming left V 1 base short and J 9 bases short, with 25 bases between. The CDR3: CAWSGPYRQLLVRQYF. CDR3 DNA sequence: TGTGCCTGGAGTGGCCCATATCGTCAATTATTAGTAAGGCAGTACTTC.

This chain connects TRBV28 to TRBJ2-5; 8 bases line up with TRBD2. The CDR3 spans 17 residues. Germline assignment: CDR1 MDHEN and CDR2 SYDVKM. The V gene end was trimmed by 6 bases and the J gene end by 4 bases; junction bases not matched to a gene: 16. The CDR3 loop is CASRPTPRTSPTETQYF. DNA of the CDR3: TGTGCCAGCAGACCCACCCCTCGGACTAGCCCCACAGAGACCCAGTACTTC.

The V and J genes are TRBV11-2 and TRBJ2-7, with TRBD2 matching 9 bases. The V gene end was trimmed by 4 bases and the J gene end by 5 bases; junction bases not matched to a gene: 6. The CDR3 extends over 14 amino acids. From germline, CDR1 is SGHAT and CDR2 FQNNGV. The CDR3 DNA follows: TGTGCCAGCAGCTCGAATAGCGGGAGCAACGAGCAGTACTTC. This translates into CASSSNSGSNEQYF.

The chain employs TRBV4-2 and TRBJ2-3; possibly TRBD2 for D (6 bases). Germline loops: CDR1 LGHNA, CDR2 YNFKEQ. This CDR3 has 14 residues. The V gene lost 4 bases and the J gene lost 6 bases, with 14 bases spanning the gap. The CDR3 bases are TGTGCCAGCAGCCTTACTAGCTCCCGGGATACGCAGTATTTT. It codes for CASSLTSSRDTQYF.

The chain has TRBV30 and TRBJ2-7; D not resolved. The germline gives CDR1 GTSNPN, CDR2 SVGIG (reference sequence). The CDR3 covers 12 residues. V lost 2 bases and J lost 2, with 7 bases in between. Here the CDR3 reads CAWSYSTYEQYF. CDR3 coding DNA: TGTGCCTGGAGTTACAGCACCTACGAGCAGTACTTC.

This clone was seen just once. The chain is built from TRBV23-1 and TRBJ1-1, with D maybe TRBD1 (5 bases). TRBV23-1 has ORF status, its function being uncertain. The CDR3 has 15 amino acids. V lost 0 bases and J lost 0, with 8 bases in between. CDR3 protein: CASSQSDTVNTEAFF. The CDR3 bases are TGCGCCAGCAGTCAATCGGACACAGTGAACACTGAAGCTTTCTTT.

The V and J genes are TRBV5-1 and TRBJ1-2; possibly TRBD1 for D (6 bases). The germline V and J ends were trimmed by 0 bases and 7 bases, with 16 bases remaining between them. The CDR3 extends over 15 amino acids. Germline lookup yields CDR1 SGHRS and CDR2 YFSETQ. The CDR3 DNA sequence: TGCGCCAGCAGCTTGGATTCCGGGACACGTGGTGGCTACACCTTC. It encodes CASSLDSGTRGGYTF.

This clone was detected a few times. V gene TRBV6-1 combines with J gene TRBJ2-5; TRBD1 matches at 7 bases. Germline V gene lookup returns CDR1 MNHNS and CDR2 SASEGT. This CDR3 comprises 15 residues. J was trimmed by 2 bases and V by 5 bases; bases with no gene match: 8. For the CDR3, the DNA is TGTGCCAGCAGTAAGAGACAGGGTCCTCAAGAGACCCAGTACTTC. It is translated as CASSKRQGPQETQYF.

CDR3 nucleotide sequence: TGTGCCAGCAGTTTTGGGGTCAATCAGCCCCAGCATTTT. Translating it yields CASSFGVNQPQHF. The chain couples TRBV27 to TRBJ1-5; no clear D gene. Trimming took off 3 bases at V and 3 bases at J, with 6 bases between the two ends. The germline V gene has CDR1 MNHEY and CDR2 SMNVEV (reference sequence). This CDR3 is built from 13 residues.

This clone was detected only a few times. V is TRBV5-1 and J is TRBJ2-3; D may be TRBD1 (5 bases). In germline, CDR1 is SGHRS, CDR2 YFSETQ. Deletions cut 2 bases from V and 6 bases from J, with 13 bases between. The CDR3 runs to 14 residues. CDR3 sequence reads: CASSLATEGDTQYF. Here the CDR3 DNA reads TGCGCCAGCAGCTTAGCGACAGAAGGGGATACGCAGTATTTT.

The chain combines TRBV7-9 with TRBJ2-1; TRBD2 aligns across 11 bases. V lost 1 base, J lost 7 bases, and 6 bases stayed unmatched. Germline CDR1 SEHNR, CDR2 FQNEAQ (reference sequence). The CDR3 is 16 amino acids. The CDR3 region has the DNA TGTGCCAGCAGCTTAGTGGGACTAGCGGATTCTAATGAGCAGTTCTTC. Translation gives CASSLVGLADSNEQFF.